The sequence of this TCR beta chain was determined in a study of T cells after posttransplantation cyclophosphamide (dated by TCRdb to about 2016). Context from the whole study: T cell repertoire reconstitution was tracked by TRB sequencing after myeloablative bone marrow transplantation in which posttransplantation cyclophosphamide was used as GVHD prophylaxis. TRB sequencing was performed on blood from all 35 or so PTCy patients with 1-year posttransplant specimens. TRB sequencing was also done on up to about 3 additional blood samples from 2 to 5.2 years after transplant in 3 patients, and on pretransplant blood from a handful of patients. Because TRA and TRB clonality correlated tightly in roughly ten samples, later TCR analyses were limited to TRB. Antigen receptor sequencing covered samples from a few dozen PTCy-treated patients and around 15 of their related bone marrow donors. Public TRB sequences were searched against a database of over 3,000 sequences associated with responses to pathogens, tumor antigens, self-antigens and alloantigens. The paper as a whole reports these results and caveats: The TRB repertoires of T cells infiltrating skin or the GI tract showed only limited overlap with the TRB repertoires found in blood. Across some 45 patients, TRB clonality was highly associated with recipient CMV seropositivity and CMV reactivation, and PTCy diversity was similar to diversity in CNI/methotrexate controls. Donor-recipient similarity was low at 1-2 months but increased during the first year, and donor CD8+ memory clones often dominated later blood repertoires.

Ten or more counts support this clone. No cognate antigen has been identified for it. Base qualities are not at hand, and no much larger clone is one base apart. For CDR1 and CDR2, the germline V gene (reference sequence) lists LNHNV and YYDKDF. Counted from cysteine to phenylalanine, this CDR3 has 14 amino acids. Of all the DNA, just the CDR3 is kept, 42 bases in frame from base 1. V is pared back by 1 base and J by 1 base, with 5 bases lying between the germline termini. Genomic DNA was the input for TRB sequencing, which was run either with the immunoSEQ assay at survey resolution or with the hsTCRB kit. The original methods were these. The immunoSEQ software was used for initial read processing, and the LymphoSeq R package was used for repertoire analyses. Clonality was computed as 1 minus normalized Shannon entropy, and a Gini coefficient was also calculated for each TRB dataset. To infer phenotypes in unsorted samples, TRB sequences from sorted subsets of the recipient or donor were mapped onto the unsorted samples of the same recipient. TCRdb took this table from immuneACCESS and kept in-frame rearrangements with V and J called. Such tables lack part of the clones; where checked against another copy, unresolved V genes explain under half of the gap, and the rest is unexplained. V, J and clone size reflect that table, while D and trimming were determined from the DNA. This sample is represented by over 20,000 clones, with no singletons among them. The ten biggest clones cover over 1.3% of the sample.

Peripheral blood samples were provided by related bone marrow donors on the day of marrow donation. Peripheral blood and bone marrow mononuclear cells were isolated by Ficoll-Hypaque density centrifugation and were cryopreserved. The receptor was isolated from a man in his fifties in good health, CMV-negative, and a related stem cell transplant donor. The chain links TRBV15 with TRBJ1-5, with the D segment identity uncertain. Sequencing was done on a sample of PBMCs. The DNA sequence is given as TGTGCCACCAGCAGAGCAGGAAGCAATCAGCCCCAGCATTTT. It translates as CATSRAGSNQPQHF.